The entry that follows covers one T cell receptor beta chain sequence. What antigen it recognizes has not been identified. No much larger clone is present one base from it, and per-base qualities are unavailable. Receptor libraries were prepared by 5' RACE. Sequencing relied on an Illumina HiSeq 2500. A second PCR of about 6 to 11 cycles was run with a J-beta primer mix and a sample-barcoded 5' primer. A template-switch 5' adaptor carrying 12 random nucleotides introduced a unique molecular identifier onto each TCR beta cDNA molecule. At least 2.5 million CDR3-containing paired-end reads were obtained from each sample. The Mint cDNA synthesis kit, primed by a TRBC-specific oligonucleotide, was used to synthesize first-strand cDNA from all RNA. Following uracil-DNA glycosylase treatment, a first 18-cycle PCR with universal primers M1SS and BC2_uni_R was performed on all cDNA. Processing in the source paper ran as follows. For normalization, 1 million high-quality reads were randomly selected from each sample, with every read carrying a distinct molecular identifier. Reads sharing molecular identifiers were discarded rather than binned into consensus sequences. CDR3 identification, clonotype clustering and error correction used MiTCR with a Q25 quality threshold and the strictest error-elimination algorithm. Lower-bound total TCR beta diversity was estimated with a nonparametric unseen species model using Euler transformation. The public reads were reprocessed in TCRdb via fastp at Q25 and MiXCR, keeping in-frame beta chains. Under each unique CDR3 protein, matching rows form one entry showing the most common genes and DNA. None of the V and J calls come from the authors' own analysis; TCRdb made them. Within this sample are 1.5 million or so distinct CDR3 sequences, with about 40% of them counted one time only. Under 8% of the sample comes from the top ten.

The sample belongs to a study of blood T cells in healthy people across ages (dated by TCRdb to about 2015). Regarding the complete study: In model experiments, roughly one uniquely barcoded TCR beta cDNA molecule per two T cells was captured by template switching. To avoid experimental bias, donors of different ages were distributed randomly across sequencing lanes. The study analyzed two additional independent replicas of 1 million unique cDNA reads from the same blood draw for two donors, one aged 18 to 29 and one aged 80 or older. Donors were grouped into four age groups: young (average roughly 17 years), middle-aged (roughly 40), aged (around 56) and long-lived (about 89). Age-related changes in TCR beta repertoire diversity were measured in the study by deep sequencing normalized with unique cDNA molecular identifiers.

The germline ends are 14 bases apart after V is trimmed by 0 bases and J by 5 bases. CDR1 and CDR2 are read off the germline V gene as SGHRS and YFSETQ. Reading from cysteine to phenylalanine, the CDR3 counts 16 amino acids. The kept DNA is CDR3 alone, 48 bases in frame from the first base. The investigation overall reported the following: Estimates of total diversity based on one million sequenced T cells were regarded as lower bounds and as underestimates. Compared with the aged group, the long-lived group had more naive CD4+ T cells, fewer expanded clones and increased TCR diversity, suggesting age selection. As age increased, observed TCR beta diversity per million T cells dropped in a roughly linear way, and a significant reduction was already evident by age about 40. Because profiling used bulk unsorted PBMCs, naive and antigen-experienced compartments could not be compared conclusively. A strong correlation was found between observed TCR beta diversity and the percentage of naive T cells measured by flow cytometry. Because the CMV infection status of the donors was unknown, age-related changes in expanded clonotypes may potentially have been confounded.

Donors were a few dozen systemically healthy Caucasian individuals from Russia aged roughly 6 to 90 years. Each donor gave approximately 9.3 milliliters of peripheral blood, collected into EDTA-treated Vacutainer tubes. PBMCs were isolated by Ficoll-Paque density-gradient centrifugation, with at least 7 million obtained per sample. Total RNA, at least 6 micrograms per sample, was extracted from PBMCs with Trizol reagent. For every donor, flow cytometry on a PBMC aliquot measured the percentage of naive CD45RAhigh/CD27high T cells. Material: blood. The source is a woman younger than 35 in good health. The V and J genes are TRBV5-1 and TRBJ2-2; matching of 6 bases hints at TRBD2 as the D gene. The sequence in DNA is TGCGCCAGCAGCTTGGCCGTAGGGGACTGGACCGGGGAGCTGTTTTTT. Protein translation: CASSLAVGDWTGELFF.